The 22 T cell receptor beta chains below were found in one sample sequenced in a study of shared clonotypes between healthy human individuals. Here immunoSEQ multiplex PCR was the method, and the copy in TCRdb shows in-frame clones only, minus some. The profile shows 2,500,000 or so clones, approximately 93% of them singletons. Source material: naive CD4+ T cells from PBMCs. Subset given: CD45RA+ positively selected. These TCRs come from a young man in good health. Some clones in this sample may be carry-over from other donors' samples.

The chain recombines TRBV7-9 with TRBJ2-5; D unclear. V was trimmed by 5 bases and J by 1 base, leaving 11 bases between them. CDR1 and CDR2 from the germline V gene are SEHNR and FQNEAQ (reference sequence). This CDR3 has 14 amino acids. This chain's CDR3 is CASSGISLQETQYF. The DNA for the CDR3 is TGTGCCAGCAGCGGGATTAGCCTCCAAGAGACCCAGTACTTC.

V gene TRBV7-9 combines with J gene TRBJ2-3, with D unclear. The V gene's germline CDR1 is SEHNR and CDR2 FQNEAQ (reference sequence). Trimming took off 2 bases at V and 4 bases at J, with 10 bases between the two ends. This CDR3 comprises 14 residues. The CDR3 loop reads CASSLSSLPDTQYF. CDR3 DNA: TGTGCCAGCAGCTTAAGTAGCTTACCAGATACGCAGTATTTT.

The chain is built from TRBV7-2 and TRBJ1-4; no definite D call. V lost 5 bases to trimming and J lost 4 bases, with 8 bases between them. Germline V CDR1 and CDR2: SGHTA, FQGNSA. The CDR3 runs 13 residues. In DNA form, the CDR3 reads TGTGCCAGCAGCACCGGTCTTAATGAAAAACTGTTTTTT. It yields the protein CASSTGLNEKLFF.

The J gene is TRBJ2-7, the V gene TRBV27, with a weak D call TRBD1 (6 bases). The germline V gene has CDR1 MNHEY and CDR2 SMNVEV (reference sequence). CDR3 size: 15 residues. V was trimmed by 5 bases and J by 4 bases, leaving 18 bases between them. The CDR3 sequence is CASSMGAEGVYEQYF. As DNA, the CDR3 is TGTGCCAGCAGTATGGGGGCTGAGGGGGTATACGAGCAGTACTTC.

The rearrangement uses TRBV15 and TRBJ1-1; the D is unclear. The length of the CDR3 is 12 residues. The germline V and J ends were trimmed by 0 bases and 8 bases, with 7 bases remaining between them. Germline values: CDR1 LNHNV, CDR2 YYDKDF (reference sequence). The CDR3 is CATSRDLKEAFF. CDR3 DNA: TGTGCCACCAGCAGAGATTTGAAAGAAGCTTTCTTT.

With regard to this clone: The same CDR3 is also encoded by other DNA sequences in this sample. This chain joins TRBV9 and TRBJ1-2, with a tentative D call TRBD1 (6 bases). Trimming left V 3 bases short and J 4 bases short, with 7 bases between. The CDR3 contains 12 residues. Germline CDR1 is SGDLS and CDR2 is YYNGEE. The chain's CDR3 is CASSEQGYGYTF. The CDR3 coding sequence is TGTGCCAGCAGCGAACAGGGCTATGGCTACACCTTC.

The rearrangement joins TRBV19 to TRBJ1-5; TRBD1 matches 7 bases. J lost 3 bases, V lost 4 bases, and 18 bases had no gene match. The CDR3 totals 19 residues. CDR1 is LNHDA and CDR2 is SQIVND in the germline V gene (reference sequence). The CDR3 bases are TGTGCCAGTAGTACATTCATACCACAGGGGAAAGGGTACAATCAGCCCCAGCATTTT. It encodes CASSTFIPQGKGYNQPQHF. Filled out from reference TRBV19 and TRBJ1-5, the complete variable domain reads DGGITQSPKYLFRKEGQNVTLSCEQNLNHDAMYWYRQDPGQGLRLIYYSQIVNDFQKGDIAEGYSVSREKKESFPLTVTSAQKNPTAFYLCASSTFIPQGKGYNQPQHFGDGTRLSIL.

The rearrangement uses TRBV14 and TRBJ2-7; 9 bases map to TRBD2. CDR1 is SGHDN and CDR2 is FVKESK in the germline V gene. Trimming took 4 bases from V and 1 from J; bases not matched to a gene: 8. The CDR3 contains 16 residues. The CDR3 DNA is TGTGCCAGCAGCCCGATGACTAGCGGATTTTCCTACGAGCAGTACTTC. Residues: CASSPMTSGFSYEQYF. The variable domain in full, completed from reference TRBV14 and TRBJ2-7, reads EAGVTQFPSHSVIEKGQTVTLRCDPISGHDNLYWYRRVMGKEIKFLLHFVKESKQDESGMPNNRFLAERTGGTYSTLKVQPAELEDSGVYFCASSPMTSGFSYEQYFGPGTRLTVT.

The chain uses TRBV5-1 and TRBJ2-3, with D perhaps given as TRBD1 or TRBD2 (6 bases each). Germline-derived CDR1 and CDR2 are SGHRS and YFSETQ. The CDR3 is made up of 17 amino acids. V gave up 1 base and J gave up 10 bases, with 25 bases separating them. CDR3 sequence: CASSLSTGAVWQGAQYF. DNA of the CDR3: TGCGCCAGCAGCTTGAGCACGGGGGCTGTTTGGCAAGGGGCGCAGTATTTT.

This sequence joins TRBV5-4 and TRBJ1-1, with TRBD1 matching 9 bases. Germline V gene sequence: CDR1 SGHNT, CDR2 YYREEE (reference sequence). The CDR3 has 13 residues. J was trimmed by 8 bases and V by 4 bases; bases with no gene match: 6. The CDR3 loop reads CASSGRQGGEAFF. Written as DNA, the CDR3 is TGTGCCAGCAGCGGTCGACAGGGGGGAGAAGCTTTCTTT.

Only one count was recorded for this clone. The gene calls are TRBV2 and TRBJ1-2; TRBD1 is a possible D gene (5 bases). Germline V lookup: CDR1 SNHLY, CDR2 FYNNEI. Trimming cost V 3 bases and J 8 bases, with 10 bases left between them. The CDR3 length is 12 residues. As DNA, the CDR3 is TGTGCCAGCAGTGAGGGAGGGGACGGCTACACCTTC. Amino acids: CASSEGGDGYTF.

The rearrangement links TRBV6-6 to TRBJ2-7; 8 nucleotides agree with TRBD1. This CDR3 has 15 residues. Germline V gene data show CDR1 as MNHNY and CDR2 as SVGAGI (reference sequence). Unmatched junction bases numbered 4, after V lost 0 bases and J lost 3 bases. The CDR3 nucleotides read TGTGCCAGCAGTTACTCCACGGGACAGGACTACGAGCAGTACTTC. This translates into CASSYSTGQDYEQYF.

This rearrangement joins TRBV5-1 to TRBJ2-3; 9 bases are a match to TRBD2. CDR1 and CDR2 (germline): SGHRS, YFSETQ. There are 16 residues in the CDR3. The V segment lost 0 bases and the J segment 6 bases; nucleotides outside the gene matches: 8. The CDR3 nucleotides read TGCGCCAGCAGCTTGGAGGGTAGCGGGAGAAGTGATACGCAGTATTTT. Translated, it gives CASSLEGSGRSDTQYF.

CDR3 in DNA: TGCAGTGCTCCGCGGGGGACCCAGTACTTC. Its protein is CSAPRGTQYF. The chain couples TRBV20-1 to TRBJ2-5; tentatively, D is TRBD2 (6 bases). The germline gives CDR1 DFQATT, CDR2 SNEGSKA (reference sequence). V gave up 5 bases and J gave up 7 bases, with 8 bases separating them. CDR3 size: 10 residues.

This chain uses TRBV9 with TRBJ1-2, with 7 bases aligning to TRBD1. V lost 0 bases and J lost 5; bases outside the gene matches: 7. The CDR3 covers 15 residues. Germline V lookup: CDR1 SGDLS, CDR2 YYNGEE. The CDR3 coding sequence is TGTGCCAGCAGCGTAGGGGTGACAGGGCTGTATGGCTACACCTTC. This sequence encodes CASSVGVTGLYGYTF. The full variable domain, completed using reference TRBV9 and TRBJ1-2, is DSGVTQTPKHLITATGQRVTLRCSPRSGDLSVYWYQQSLDQGLQFLIQYYNGEERAKGNILERFSAQQFPDLHSELNLSSLELGDSALYFCASSVGVTGLYGYTFGSGTRLTVV.

This sequence joins TRBV28 and TRBJ2-5; no clear D gene. This CDR3 has 13 residues. V dropped 5 bases and J dropped 2 bases, with 9 bases sitting between them. From germline, CDR1 is MDHEN and CDR2 SYDVKM. As DNA, the CDR3 is TGTGCCAGCAGTCGAAGGATTCAAGAGACCCAGTACTTC. It specifies CASSRRIQETQYF.

The V and J genes are TRBV6-5 and TRBJ2-7; a possible D gene is TRBD1 (6 bases). The CDR3 sequence is 15 residues long. Germline V CDR1 and CDR2: MNHEY, SVGAGI. Trimming took off 2 bases at V and 3 bases at J, with 14 bases between the two ends. The CDR3 DNA is TGTGCCAGCAGTTACAGTCTTACAGGGAACTACGAGCAGTACTTC. This sequence encodes CASSYSLTGNYEQYF.

The CDR3 DNA sequence: TGTGCCAGCAGCTTACCGTGGGGGCAAGAGACCCAGTACTTC. Translating gives CASSLPWGQETQYF. This chain links TRBV7-2 with TRBJ2-5; D is possibly TRBD1 or TRBD2 (5 bases each). The CDR3 totals 14 residues. Germline V gene lookup returns CDR1 SGHTA and CDR2 FQGNSA. V was trimmed by 2 bases and J by 2 bases, leaving 9 bases between them.

The chain employs TRBV2 and TRBJ1-2; no clear D. This CDR3 contains 11 residues. The germline V gene has CDR1 SNHLY and CDR2 FYNNEI. V was pared by 4 bases and J by 8 bases, with 8 bases between. The CDR3 here is CASSADVGYTF. The CDR3 DNA reads as TGTGCCAGCAGTGCCGACGTAGGCTACACCTTC. The full variable domain, rest sourced from reference TRBV2 and TRBJ1-2, is EPEVTQTPSHQVTQMGQEVILRCVPISNHLYFYWYRQILGQKVEFLVSFYNNEISEKSEIFDDQFSVERPDGSNFTLKIRSTKLEDSAMYFCASSADVGYTFGSGTRLTVV.

This chain links TRBV5-5 with TRBJ2-1, with TRBD1 identical over 7 bases. The J segment lost 8 bases and the V segment lost 2 bases, leaving 13 bases of the junction unmatched. The length of the CDR3 is 16 residues. In germline, CDR1 is SGHKS, CDR2 YYEKEE (reference sequence). CDR3 DNA sequence: TGTGCCAGCAGCTTTGGACCCGGGACAGCCTCCTATGAGCAGTTCTTC. It codes for CASSFGPGTASYEQFF.

V is TRBV28 and J is TRBJ1-3, with D possibly TRBD1 on 6 matching bases. V was cut by 5 bases and J by 0 bases, with 14 bases left in between. The CDR3 extends over 16 amino acids. CDR1 and CDR2 from the germline V gene are MDHEN and SYDVKM. The CDR3 DNA reads as TGTGCCAGCAGTCCCGGGACAAAAAACTCTGGAAACACCATATATTTT. Translation: CASSPGTKNSGNTIYF.

The chain is built from TRBV27 and TRBJ1-4, with a weak D call TRBD1 (6 bases). Per the germline V gene, CDR1 is MNHEY and CDR2 is SMNVEV (reference sequence). CDR3 size: 15 residues. V was shortened by 6 bases and J by 4 bases, with 15 bases between the two germline ends. CDR3 amino acids: CASRSETGYNEKLFF. The CDR3 coding sequence is TGTGCCAGCAGATCGGAGACAGGATATAATGAAAAACTGTTTTTT.